The TCR beta chain under discussion was sequenced for a study of T cell repertoires in cytomegalovirus infection. The CDR3 spans 17 residues. CDR1 is SGHTA and CDR2 is FQGNSA in the germline V gene. With V trimmed by 4 bases and J by 1 base, 9 bases remained unmatched. TCRdb analysed the reads with MiXCR anew, one entry per CDR3 protein. The sample shows hundreds of thousands of distinct CDR3 sequences, about a sixth of them seen only once. This clonotype was seen ten or more times. The source material was PBMCs. The V gene is TRBV7-2, the J gene TRBJ2-5, with 10 bases matching TRBD1. The receptor comes from a human donor in good health (CMV status not recorded). Some clones in this sample may be carry-over from other donors' samples. CDR3 DNA sequence: TGTGCCAGCAGCTCACAAGGGACAGGGGCCCTCCAAGAGACCCAGTACTTC. Its protein is CASSSQGTGALQETQYF.